What follows are 14 T cell receptor beta chains derived from one specimen sequenced in a study of T cells in Graves' hyperthyroidism and ophthalmopathy. RNA transcripts provided the source from which TCR beta CDR3 regions were amplified. Primed by the HTBI set, a first-round RT-PCR was run on the TCR CDR3. Via MiXCR, TCRdb re-called the multiplex PCR reads, giving one row per CDR3 protein. This table holds about 380,000 distinct CDR3 sequences, around 13% found once. The sequenced material came from blood. The receptors originated from a woman aged 55-75 years with Graves' hyperthyroidism.

This clonotype has ten or more counts. The rearrangement joins TRBV24-1 to TRBJ1-5; D gene unclear. Trimming removed 5 bases from V and 7 bases from J, with 14 bases in between. In germline, CDR1 is KGHDR, CDR2 SFDVKD. The CDR3 is 14 amino acids. The DNA for the CDR3 is TGTGCCACCAGTGCCCCCGGCGCTGGACAGCCCCAGCATTTT. This sequence encodes CATSAPGAGQPQHF.

This clonotype was detected many times. This chain connects TRBV19 to TRBJ2-7, with D possibly matching TRBD2 (6 bases). The V and J ends lost 6 bases and 5 bases respectively, with 23 bases between them. Germline CDR1 is LNHDA and CDR2 is SQIVND (reference sequence). This CDR3 region has 16 residues. The DNA of the CDR3 is TGTGCCAGTAGCACGGGCGGGGTTTCCGGTGGGAACGAGCAGTACTTC. It specifies CASSTGGVSGGNEQYF.

This clonotype was seen repeatedly, ten times or more. The chain carries TRBV6-1 and TRBJ2-7; TRBD2 agrees at 11 bases. The length of the CDR3 is 14 residues. V lost 6 bases to trimming and J lost 7 bases; unmatched junction nucleotides: 8. CDR1 and CDR2 from the germline V gene are MNHNS and SASEGT. The CDR3 here is CASSARLAGREQYF. In DNA, the CDR3 is TGTGCCAGCAGCGCCCGACTAGCGGGACGGGAGCAGTACTTC.

This clonotype came up many times. This rearrangement joins TRBV11-2 to TRBJ2-6; D is undetermined. CDR3 length equals 13 residues. CDR1 is SGHAT, CDR2 FQNNGV, per germline. The V end lost 7 bases, the J end lost 1 base, and 5 bases lay between the germline ends. The CDR3 protein is CASKISGANVLTF. DNA for the CDR3: TGTGCCAGCAAAATATCTGGGGCCAACGTCCTGACTTTC. Full variable domain (missing parts from reference TRBV11-2 and TRBJ2-6): EAGVAQSPRYKIIEKRQSVAFWCNPISGHATLYWYQQILGQGPKLLIQFQNNGVVDDSQLPKDRFSAERLKGVDSTLKIQPAKLEDSAVYLCASKISGANVLTFGAGSRLTVL.

This clonotype was picked up many times. This rearrangement joins TRBV18 to TRBJ2-5; tentatively, D is TRBD1 (6 bases). This CDR3 has 13 residues. Germline CDR1 KGHSH, CDR2 LQKENI. V was pared by 1 base and J by 5 bases, with 8 bases between. In DNA, the CDR3 is TGTGCCAGCTCACCACGGGGGCGGGAGACCCAGTACTTC. It is translated as CASSPRGRETQYF.

Many counts were recorded for this clonotype. The V and J genes are TRBV7-9 and TRBJ2-1; D may be TRBD2 (5 bases). The CDR3 is 14 residues long. Germline V lookup: CDR1 SEHNR, CDR2 FQNEAQ (reference sequence). V was cut by 5 bases and J by 4 bases, with 12 bases left in between. The CDR3 region is CASSPQEVYNEQFF. CDR3 nucleotides: TGTGCCAGCAGCCCCCAGGAGGTGTACAATGAGCAGTTCTTC.

This clonotype was counted at least ten times. The chain recombines TRBV5-1 with TRBJ2-5; D tentatively reads TRBD1 or TRBD2 (5 bases each). The CDR3 length is 15 residues. V lost 4 bases, J lost 1 base, and 14 bases lay in between. The germline V gene has CDR1 SGHRS and CDR2 YFSETQ. In DNA form, the CDR3 reads TGCGCCAGCAGCGCAACCCCGGGGCCCCAAGAGACCCAGTACTTC. This codes for CASSATPGPQETQYF.

This clonotype appeared a few times. The chain is built from TRBV24-1 and TRBJ2-2; the D is unclear. Germline CDR1 reads KGHDR; CDR2 reads SFDVKD. CDR3 length: 12 amino acids. Trimming cost V 4 bases and J 5 bases, with 4 bases left between them. DNA of the CDR3: TGTGCCACCAGTGACCGTACCGGGGAGCTGTTTTTT. Residues: CATSDRTGELFF.

This clonotype occurred many times. The rearrangement joins TRBV7-9 to TRBJ2-7; 7 bases align to TRBD1. With V trimmed by 4 bases and J by 7 bases, 10 bases remained unmatched. CDR1 is SEHNR and CDR2 is FQNEAQ in the germline V gene (reference sequence). The CDR3 totals 14 residues. The CDR3 DNA reads TGTGCCAGCAGCTCAGAGGGGGCTTTCCGGGAGCAGTACTTC. This sequence encodes CASSSEGAFREQYF.

This sequence joins TRBV5-1 and TRBJ2-3; 12 nucleotides align to TRBD1. This CDR3 contains 15 residues. The germline CDR1 and CDR2 sequences are SGHRS and YFSETQ. J was trimmed by 4 bases and V by 7 bases; bases with no gene match: 7. The CDR3 DNA reads as TGCGCCAGCGACCGCGGGACAGGGGGCCCAGATACGCAGTATTTT. Protein product: CASDRGTGGPDTQYF.

This clonotype came up many times. This chain joins TRBV11-1 and TRBJ2-2; possible D gene TRBD2, 5 bases. The CDR3 totals 15 residues. Germline CDR1 and CDR2: SGHAT and FQDESV (reference sequence). Trimming stripped 2 bases from V and 1 base from J, with 8 bases between. In DNA form, the CDR3 reads TGTGCCAGCAGCTTACAGCGGAAGAACACCGGGGAGCTGTTTTTT. This codes for CASSLQRKNTGELFF.

This clonotype has at least ten counts. The chain links TRBV19 to TRBJ1-5; tentative D call: TRBD1 (5 bases). Germline V gives CDR1 LNHDA, CDR2 SQIVND (reference sequence). V lost 0 bases to trimming and J lost 1 base, with 13 bases between them. CDR3 length: 17 amino acids. CDR3 sequence: CASSIDPTGLSNQPQHF. CDR3 sequence (DNA): TGTGCCAGTAGTATAGATCCCACAGGTCTGAGCAATCAGCCCCAGCATTTT.

This clonotype has ten or more counts. The gene calls are TRBV28 and TRBJ1-3; D may be TRBD1 (5 bases). V was clipped by 2 bases and J by 2 bases, with 7 bases between them. Germline assignment: CDR1 MDHEN and CDR2 SYDVKM. CDR3 size: 14 residues. The CDR3 protein is CASSLGHAGNTIYF. CDR3 sequence (DNA): TGTGCCAGCAGTTTAGGACACGCTGGAAACACCATATATTTT. Full variable domain (outside the CDR3, taken from reference TRBV28 and TRBJ1-3): DVKVTQSSRYLVKRTGEKVFLECVQDMDHENMFWYRQDPGLGLRLIYFSYDVKMKEKGDIPEGYSVSREKKERFSLILESASTNQTSMYLCASSLGHAGNTIYFGEGSWLTVV.

This clonotype was recorded many times. The chain combines TRBV20-1 with TRBJ2-4; the match to TRBD1 covers 9 bases. V was pared by 2 bases and J by 5 bases, with 1 base of the junction left unmatched. The CDR3 spans 13 residues. Germline CDR1 and CDR2: DFQATT and SNEGSKA (reference sequence). This CDR3 reads CSARRTGENIQYF. The CDR3 DNA is TGCAGTGCTAGAAGGACAGGGGAAAACATTCAGTACTTC.